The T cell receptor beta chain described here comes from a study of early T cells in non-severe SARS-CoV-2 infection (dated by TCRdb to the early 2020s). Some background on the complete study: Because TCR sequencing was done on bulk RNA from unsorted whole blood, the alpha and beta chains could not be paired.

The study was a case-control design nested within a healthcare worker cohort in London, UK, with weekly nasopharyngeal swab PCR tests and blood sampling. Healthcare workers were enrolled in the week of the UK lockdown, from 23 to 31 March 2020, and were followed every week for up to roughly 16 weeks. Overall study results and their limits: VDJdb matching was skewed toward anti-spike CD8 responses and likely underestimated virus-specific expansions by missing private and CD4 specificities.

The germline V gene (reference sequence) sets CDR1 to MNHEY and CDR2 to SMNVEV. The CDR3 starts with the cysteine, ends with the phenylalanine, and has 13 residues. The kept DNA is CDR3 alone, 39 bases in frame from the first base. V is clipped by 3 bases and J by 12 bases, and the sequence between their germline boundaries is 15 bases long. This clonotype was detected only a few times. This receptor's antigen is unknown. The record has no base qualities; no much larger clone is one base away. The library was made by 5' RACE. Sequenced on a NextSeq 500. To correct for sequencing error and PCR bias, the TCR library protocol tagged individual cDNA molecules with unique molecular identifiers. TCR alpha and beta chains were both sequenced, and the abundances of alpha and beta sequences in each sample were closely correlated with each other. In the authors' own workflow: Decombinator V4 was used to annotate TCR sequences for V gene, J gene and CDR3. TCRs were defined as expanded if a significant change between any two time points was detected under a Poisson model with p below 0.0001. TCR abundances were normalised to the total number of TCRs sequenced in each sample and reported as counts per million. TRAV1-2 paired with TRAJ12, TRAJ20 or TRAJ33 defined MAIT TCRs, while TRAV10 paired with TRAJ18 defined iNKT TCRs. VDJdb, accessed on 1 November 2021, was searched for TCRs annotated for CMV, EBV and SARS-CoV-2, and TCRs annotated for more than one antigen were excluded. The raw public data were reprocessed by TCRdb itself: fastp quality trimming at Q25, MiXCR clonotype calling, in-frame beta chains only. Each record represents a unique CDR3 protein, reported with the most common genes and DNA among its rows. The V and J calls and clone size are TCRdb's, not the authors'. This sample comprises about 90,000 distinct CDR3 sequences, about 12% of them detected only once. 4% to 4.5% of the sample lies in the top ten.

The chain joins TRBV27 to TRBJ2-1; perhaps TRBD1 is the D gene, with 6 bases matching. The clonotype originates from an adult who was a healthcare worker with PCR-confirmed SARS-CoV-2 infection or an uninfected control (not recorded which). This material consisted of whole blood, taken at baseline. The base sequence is TGTGCCAGCAGTTTCGCCCAGGGGCTGGGGCAGTTCTTC. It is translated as CASSFAQGLGQFF.